This T cell receptor beta chain was obtained from a study of cytomegalovirus exposure and HLA in healthy donors (TCRdb year 2017). In the study overall: An earlier analysis of roughly 630 of the donors reported 250 to 350 Gb of sequence data and some 100 million unique TCR beta sequences from about 200 million T cells. An early release that covered some 640 HLA-typed donors contained about 300 gigabases of sequencing data and 75 million to 100 million unique TCR sequences. Genome-wide SNP genotypes for about 65% of the roughly 670 donors were used in a later genetic analysis, which treated that subset as a discovery cohort. Every discovery cohort repertoire had been produced on one sequencing platform. Because of strong linkage in the cohort, five DR-DQ haplotypes were treated as single units for association and clustering. The study combined high-throughput TCR immunosequencing, statistical association of individual TCRs with disease status, and machine learning to predict cytomegalovirus infection status. The study used immunosequencing to profile the T cell repertoires of about 670 subjects and linked those repertoires to cytomegalovirus serostatus. In a later analysis, previously published TCR beta repertoires from several hundred donors were re-analyzed and high-resolution HLA genotyping was added so that TCR occurrence patterns could be studied. Among around 400 genotyped donors of the cohort, an average of approximately 240,000 unique TCR beta nucleotide sequences was sequenced per donor, of which about 20% were non-productive. Donor age, sex, ethnicity and CMV serostatus were compiled together with the repertoire data. The later analysis used no new phenotypic data to find candidate immune exposures, relying instead on TCR beta sequences and their occurrence across donors. An earlier analysis of fewer than 750 of the donors used high-throughput TCR beta sequencing to judge whether each TCR beta V gene segment behaved as functional or pseudogenic. The study was designed to test whether signatures of past pathogen exposure could be identified by cataloging public T cell receptors. HLA typing included class I and class II loci at four-digit resolution. Among the roughly 370 genotyped donors, around 81% belonged to the genetic ancestry cluster associated with self-reported Caucasian donors. Along with the approximately 700-subject first cohort, a separate validation cohort of over a hundred different subjects was used. The number of typed donors differed by locus: about 620-630 for A, B, C, DRB1 and DQB1; 500 to 550 for DQA1; approximately 600 for DPA1; and roughly 490 for DPB1. What the study reported, not specific to this receptor: The earlier analysis of around 600 of the donors excluded some 15 rarely observed V segments, including chromosome 9 orphons, because counts were too low. A later analysis associated 16,951 TCR beta sequences with specific HLA alleles at a false discovery rate of 0.05. A later analysis found that TCR association rates varied across HLA loci, with DRB1 alleles showing the most associated TCRs and HLA-C alleles the fewest. In a later analysis, HLA-associated TCR beta chains were found to be more clonally expanded and to have lower generation probabilities than equally common non-associated chains. A further reported finding was that TCR beta sequences accurately predicted the HLA-A and HLA-B alleles for most subjects in the first cohort. Because some donors lacked HLA typing at each locus, the association tests relied only on the typed subset. Three of the identified cytomegalovirus-associated TCR beta chains were confirmed in vitro to be specific for cytomegalovirus antigens. In a later genetic analysis, fewer N-insertions in productive TCRs were reported among donors in an Asian-associated ancestry cluster than the roughly 670-donor mean. Only TCR beta chains were sequenced in this cohort, and the absence of alpha or paired-chain data limited detectable features. Linkage disequilibrium might explain the correlated functional status among segregating V segments, but an unknown experimental factor could not be ruled out. In the study, 164 TCR beta chains were listed as associated with cytomegalovirus. A group of highly shared sequence variants was considered likely to be a technical artifact of the sequencing pipeline. While some public TCRs were present in many individuals, most TCR sequences turned up only very rarely across donors. A later analysis reported that several top co-occurrence clusters appeared linked to parvovirus B19, influenza, CMV and Epstein-Barr virus. According to the authors, the approach could potentially be generalized to other disease states and immunological phenotypes. Assigning TCR associations to individual alleles was difficult when HLA alleles, especially DR and DQ, strongly co-occurred. A later analysis found that most CMV-associated TCR beta chains appeared HLA-restricted, with HLA associations seemingly driven largely by CMV exposure. CMV serostatus was the only immune exposure information available for the cohort. In both the original and validation cohorts, the classifier was reported to diagnose cytomegalovirus status with high specificity and sensitivity. V-gene and J-gene trimming of TCR beta chains was associated with a missense DCLRE1C variant in a later genetic analysis, and the association was replicated in an independent cohort. Broadly in line with IMGT annotations, most TCR beta V segments showed up in productive rearrangements about 87% or about 30% of the time in an earlier analysis of around 550 of the donors. Roughly uniform sequencing depth across donors was assumed in presence/absence analyses, although this assumption may not hold.

The cohort was made up of about 610 healthy bone marrow donors. All cohort members were sampled while nominally healthy, although unrecorded immune exposures were likely present. Of the roughly 620 cohort members, about 280 had positive CMV serostatus and fewer than 400 had negative CMV serostatus, and CMV serostatus was not recorded for the donor. A peripheral blood sample was collected from each donor, and TCR beta sequencing was performed on peripheral blood mononuclear cells. Genomic DNA was extracted from the blood cell samples with the Qiagen DNeasy Blood Extraction Kit. Points on this clone: It has no known antigen specificity. One base away there is no much larger clone; base qualities are not given.

The library came from the immunoSEQ multiplex PCR assay. For the multiplex PCR, a mixture combining 60 forward primers for TCR Vbeta segments and 13 reverse primers for TCR Jbeta segments was used. The CDR3 region of rearranged TCR beta genes was amplified from genomic DNA by a multiplex PCR assay. Amplified TCR beta libraries were sequenced as 87-base-pair reads on the Illumina HiSeq System. Processing in the source paper ran as follows. A later analysis tallied 70 million to 100 million unique TCR beta chains across the 640 or so repertoires, and around 12 million of those chains were shared by two or more donors. To remove PCR and sequencing errors, raw reads were error-corrected and collapsed into unique sequences using a nearest-neighbor algorithm that merged closely related sequences. V, D and J gene segments were assigned by aligning CDR3 sequences to IMGT reference sequences. For a sequence to be retained, at least a six-nucleotide match to both a V gene segment and a J gene segment was required. A rearrangement counted as productive if the CDR3 had no stop codons and remained in frame with V and J, and every other rearrangement counted as non-productive. Following IMGT convention, CDR3 was defined as the stretch from the second conserved V-encoded cysteine to the conserved J-encoded phenylalanine. Sequences without an unambiguous match to a single V gene segment were excluded from the earlier analysis of a few hundred of the donors. In an earlier analysis of several hundred of the donors, V segments were called functional above 56.7% productive rearrangements and were called segregating when the between-donor standard deviation exceeded 5%. A statistical classification framework was built for diagnosing cytomegalovirus status from the catalog of TCR beta chain sequences. A later analysis assigned V and J genes by comparing TCR nucleotide sequences with IMGT/GENE-DB human TR gene sequences. In a later analysis, CDR3 sequences and most-parsimonious VDJ recombination scenarios were assigned using the TCRdist pipeline. A later analysis defined each TCR beta chain by its CDR3 amino acid sequence plus V-gene family, and excluded reads lacking a unique V-gene family. To address suspected cross-contamination and a sequencing artifact, a later analysis removed a few hundred highly shared, low-generation-probability nucleotide sequences. In a later analysis, a clonal expansion index for each public chain was calculated from normalized within-repertoire ranks of inferred template counts. In a later analysis, generation probabilities were computed using a VDJ recombination model fitted to out-of-frame rearrangements, and the results were checked against IGoR. Hypergeometric tests were used in a later analysis to score TCR-TCR, TCR-HLA and TCR-CMV co-occurrence, with a repertoire-size bias correction applied to the TCR pairs. In a later analysis, false discovery rates were estimated by permuting HLA or CMV assignments 20 times. In a later analysis, co-occurring TCRs were grouped using DBSCAN, with TCRdist sequence similarity added in when clustering inside HLA-allele-positive subsets. Repertoires with fewer than 30,000 or more than 120,000 public chains, plus five repertoires with anomalous nucleotide sharing, were excluded from co-occurrence clustering. TCRdb obtained this table from immuneACCESS and retained in-frame rearrangements with V and J assigned. These tables miss some clones; where compared with another copy, unresolved V genes account for less than half of the shortfall, and the remainder is unexplained. V, J and clone size reflect that table, while D and trimming were determined from the DNA. For this sample there are some 140,000 clones; over 50% appear just once. The ten largest make up under 2% of the sample.

The sequenced sample was PBMCs. This clonotype was obtained from a human donor in good health.

The CDR3 in this case is CASSSLAGVSTDTQYF. The DNA sequence is TGTGCCAGCAGTTCACTAGCGGGAGTGTCCACAGATACGCAGTATTTT. The chain was built from TRBV27 and TRBJ2-3; 11 central bases correspond to TRBD2. The CDR3 covers 16 residues, taking in both the cysteine and the phenylalanine. Just CDR3 DNA is preserved here, 48 bases in frame from base 1. The germline V gene (reference sequence) sets CDR1 to MNHEY and CDR2 to SMNVEV. Trimming accounts for 4 bases at V and 2 bases at J, while the number of junction bases matched to no gene is 5.